This T cell receptor beta chain was found in a study of neurological immune-mediated disorders (dated by TCRdb to between 2018 and 2020). Concerning the study at large: Using UMI-based sequencing, the study compared peripheral blood TCR-beta repertoires from patients with HTLV-I-associated myelopathy (HAM/TSP), patients with multiple sclerosis, and healthy controls. Of the approximately 68 subjects in the cohort, approximately 15 were HAM/TSP patients, some 35 were multiple sclerosis patients, and some 20 were healthy controls. Alongside PBMC samples, the set of about 100 TCR-beta libraries contained longitudinal samples, technical triplicates, and paired CD4+ and CD8+ T-cell subsets that had been sorted.

This clonotype was picked up many times. The clone's antigen remains unknown. Per-base quality was not reported, and no clone a single base away is much larger than it. For unsorted PBMC libraries, 2 million PBMCs were used after storage in RNAlater at -80 degrees C until RNA extraction. Peripheral blood was subjected to Ficoll-Hypaque density gradient centrifugation to isolate PBMCs, which were then cryopreserved in liquid nitrogen. cDNA synthesis used template-switch 5'RACE with a primer carrying a 10-nucleotide random unique molecular identifier tagging each TCR transcript. Each sequencing run produced over 190 million TCR-beta sequences covering 15-18 subjects. The RNeasy kit was used for extraction of total RNA. Using the KAPA Real-time Library Amplification kit, TCR-beta VDJ regions were amplified with primers for the TCR constant region and the 5'RACE anchor. Sample indexes and Illumina adaptors were added in a first PCR, and a second PCR then increased library yield. The roughly 650 bp TCR product was size-selected on a 2% E-gel SizeSelection system after Ampure bead purification. Before pooling, library quality was checked on a Bioanalyzer, concentration was measured with Qubit, and libraries were quantified with the Kapa Library Quantification kit. An Illumina HiSeq 2500 was used to sequence the libraries paired-end at 2 x 150 bp. To increase sequence diversity, roughly 24-32% phiX was spiked into each library pool. In the paper's pipeline: Quality-filtered reads were processed with the UMI-based MiGEC pipeline, and over 80% of raw TCR sequences were removed by the MiGEC pipeline during error correction. VDJ genes were aligned to IMGT germline references, and each clonotype was defined by a unique CDR3 amino acid sequence together with V-J genes. Clonal expansion, Shannon diversity, and CDR3 relatedness (CalcPairwiseDistances, ClusterSamples) were evaluated with VDJtools, and phylogenetic trees were built with CLCbio workbench. Clones with at least 8 unique UMIs were defined as expanded, with this threshold being based on coefficient-of-variation modelling across technical triplicates. The raw public data were reprocessed by TCRdb itself: fastp quality trimming at Q25, MiXCR clonotype calling, in-frame beta chains only. Rows with a matching CDR3 protein are joined into one entry that keeps the most common DNA and genes. The V and J calls were not made by the authors but by TCRdb's processing. Counted in this sample were about 48,000 distinct CDR3 sequences; about 9.4% of them appeared once. Around 20% of the sample is taken by the ten largest.

What the research found in general, with its limitations: No identical CDR3 amino acid sequences were shared among expanded clones across subjects, suggesting private TCR-beta repertoires in all groups. TCR clonal expansion was greatest in HAM/TSP patients and smallest in MS patients, who ranked below even healthy controls.

CDR1 MNHEY and CDR2 SVGAGI were looked up in the germline V gene. The CDR3 goes from the cysteine to the phenylalanine over 16 residues. Here the CDR3 DNA is all that survives: 48 bases in frame from base 1. Trimming takes 6 bases off V and 0 bases off J; junction bases not matched to a gene: 7. The specimen was PBMCs. This TCR came from a woman aged 40 to 49 with HTLV-1-associated myelopathy (HAM/TSP). The receptor chain draws on TRBV6-5 and TRBJ2-5; 10 middle bases align to TRBD2. The sequence in DNA is TGTGCCAGCAGCCCCCGGACTAGCGGTAACCAAGAGACCCAGTACTTC. Its amino acids are CASSPRTSGNQETQYF.